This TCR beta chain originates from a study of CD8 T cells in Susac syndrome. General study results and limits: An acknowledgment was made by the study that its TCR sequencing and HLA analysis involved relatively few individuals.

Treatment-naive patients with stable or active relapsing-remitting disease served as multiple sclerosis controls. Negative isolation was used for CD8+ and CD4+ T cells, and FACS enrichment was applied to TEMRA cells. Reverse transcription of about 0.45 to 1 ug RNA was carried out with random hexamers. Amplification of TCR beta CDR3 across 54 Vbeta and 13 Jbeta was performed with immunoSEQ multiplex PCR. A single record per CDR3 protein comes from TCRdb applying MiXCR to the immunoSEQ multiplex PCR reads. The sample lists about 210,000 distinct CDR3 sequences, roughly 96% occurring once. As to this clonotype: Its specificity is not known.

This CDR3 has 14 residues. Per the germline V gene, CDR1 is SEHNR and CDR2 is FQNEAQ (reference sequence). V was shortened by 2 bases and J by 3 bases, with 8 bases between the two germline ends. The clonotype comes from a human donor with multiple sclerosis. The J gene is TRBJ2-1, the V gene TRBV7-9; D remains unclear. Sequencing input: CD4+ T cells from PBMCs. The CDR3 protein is CASSLSRIYNEQFF. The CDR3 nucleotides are TGTGCCAGCAGCTTATCACGGATCTACAATGAGCAGTTCTTC.